This T cell receptor beta chain was sequenced in a study of breast tumors, draining lymph nodes, adjacent tissues. Samples came from axillary lymph nodes draining the breast cancer. In regard to this clonotype: Its target is not known.

Regarding the study as a whole: Tumor repertoires ranked between lymph nodes and nontumor tissue in diversity, with V and J gene preferences.

A single record per CDR3 protein comes from TCRdb applying MiXCR to the multiplex PCR reads. The profile shows approximately 230,000 distinct CDR3 sequences, less than 40% of them singletons. V lost 5 bases, J lost 5 bases, and 18 bases lay in between. CDR1 is LNHDA and CDR2 is SQIVND in the germline V gene (reference sequence). The CDR3 totals 16 residues. V usage is TRBV19 and J usage is TRBJ1-4; D is uncertain. The sample taken for sequencing was axillary lymph node tissue. This clonotype was sampled from a female donor with breast cancer. Some clones in this sample may be carry-over from other donors' samples. CDR3 sequence reads: CASSVLKEGSNEKLFF. For the CDR3, the DNA is TGTGCCAGTAGTGTTCTAAAGGAGGGATCCAATGAAAAACTGTTTTTT.